This TCR beta chain comes out of a study of blood T cell repertoires in COVID-19. For the study at large: The analysed material was cDNA or gDNA that came from T cells, B-cell-depleted T cells, or PBMCs.

After removal of 4 bases from V and 1 base from J, the junction contained 3 bases not matched to a gene. This CDR3 has 15 residues. Germline CDR1 reads KGHSH; CDR2 reads LQKENI. In the original analysis: Using reference gene primer amplification, nucleated cell counts were estimated. Only in-frame clones appear in the TCRdb table, and some are missing; sequencing was by immunoSEQ multiplex PCR. V and J calls and clone size are given by that table; D and trimming were obtained from the DNA. The table lists approximately 380,000 clones, 88% of them singletons. Participants were aged about 18 to 95 years, lived in about 26 US areas, and enrolled virtually. Categorization into cohorts depended on clinical history that participants reported.

The genes are TRBV18 and TRBJ2-2; 7 bases map to TRBD1. What was sequenced was PBMCs or T cells enriched from blood (not recorded which). The receptor was isolated from a woman younger than 35 who had recovered from COVID-19. The chain's CDR3 is CASSRRTGNTGELFF. The CDR3 nucleotides read TGTGCCAGCTCACGCCGGACAGGGAACACCGGGGAGCTGTTTTTT. Combining the CDR3 with reference TRBV18 and TRBJ2-2 gives the whole variable domain NAGVMQNPRHLVRRRGQEARLRCSPMKGHSHVYWYRQLPEEGLKFMVYLQKENIIDESGMPKERFSAEFPKEGPSILRIQQVVRGDSAAYFCASSRRTGNTGELFFGEGSRLTVL.